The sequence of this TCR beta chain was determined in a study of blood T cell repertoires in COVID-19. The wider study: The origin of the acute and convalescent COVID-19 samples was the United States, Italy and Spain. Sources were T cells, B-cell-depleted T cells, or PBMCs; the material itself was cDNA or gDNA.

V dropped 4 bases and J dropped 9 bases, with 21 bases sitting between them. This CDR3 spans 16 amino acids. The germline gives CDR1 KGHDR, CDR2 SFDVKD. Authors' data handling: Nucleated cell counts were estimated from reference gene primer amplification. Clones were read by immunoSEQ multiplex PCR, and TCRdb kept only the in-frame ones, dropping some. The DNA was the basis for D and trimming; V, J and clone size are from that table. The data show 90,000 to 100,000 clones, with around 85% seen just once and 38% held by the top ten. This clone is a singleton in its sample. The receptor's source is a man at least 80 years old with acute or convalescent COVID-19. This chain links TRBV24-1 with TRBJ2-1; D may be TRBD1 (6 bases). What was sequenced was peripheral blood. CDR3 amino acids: CATSEGWGSVTGEQFF. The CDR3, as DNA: TGTGCCACCAGTGAGGGTTGGGGGTCGGTGACAGGTGAGCAGTTCTTC.